This TCR beta chain was retrieved from a study of T cell changes during pregnancy in multiple sclerosis. Data came from immunoSEQ multiplex PCR; TCRdb stores just in-frame clones and leaves some out. The table includes about 44,000 clones, roughly 95% detected once. The material was peripheral blood, obtained in the second trimester of pregnancy. The clonotype comes from a female donor with multiple sclerosis, enrolled in a pregnancy study.

The CDR3 sequence: CASSQVAGGPRGSNTGELFF. CDR3 nucleotides: TGCGCCAGCAGCCAAGTAGCGGGGGGGCCCAGGGGCTCCAACACCGGGGAGCTGTTTTTT. This chain connects TRBV4-1 to TRBJ2-2, with 11 nucleotides matching TRBD2. The V and J ends lost 1 base and 2 bases, in that order; junction bases with no gene match: 12. CDR1 is MGHRA, CDR2 YSYEKL, per germline. The CDR3 contains 20 residues.